These 28 T cell receptor beta chains came from one sample sequenced in a study of T cell responses to AZD1222 COVID-19 vaccine. Libraries were prepared by immunoSEQ multiplex PCR; TCRdb keeps only in-frame clonotypes and omits some of them. The sample includes under 150,000 clones, roughly nine tenths of them seen just once. Here the sequenced sample was peripheral blood, taken on day 0 of AZD1222 vaccination. These receptor sequences come from an adult in good health.

The chain couples TRBV7-8 to TRBJ2-2, with D maybe TRBD1 (5 bases). Deletions cut 5 bases from V and 2 bases from J, with 12 bases between. The CDR3 totals 15 residues. The germline gives CDR1 SGHVS, CDR2 FQNEAQ. The chain's CDR3 is CASSPPTGNTGELFF. Here the CDR3 DNA reads TGTGCCAGCAGCCCACCAACAGGCAACACCGGGGAGCTGTTTTTT.

V is TRBV29-1 and J is TRBJ2-5, with 8 positions matching TRBD1. The CDR3 sequence is 12 residues long. Germline V gene lookup returns CDR1 SQVTM and CDR2 ANQGSEA. J lost 4 bases, V lost 6 bases, and 4 bases had no gene match. The CDR3 here is CSVITGGETQYF. As DNA, the CDR3 is TGCAGCGTCATTACAGGGGGAGAGACCCAGTACTTC.

The chain joins TRBV29-1 to TRBJ1-5; no definite D call. Trimming removed 2 bases from V and 5 bases from J, with 10 bases in between. This CDR3 has 13 residues. The germline gives CDR1 SQVTM, CDR2 ANQGSEA. CDR3: CSVEITAHQPQHF. The CDR3 DNA sequence: TGCAGCGTTGAAATTACTGCTCATCAGCCCCAGCATTTT.

V gene TRBV11-3 combines with J gene TRBJ2-1; no clear D gene. V gave up 1 base and J gave up 9 bases, with 13 bases separating them. The CDR3 loop spans 14 amino acids. Germline CDR1 reads SGHNT; CDR2 reads YENEEA. CDR3 protein: CASSLVSPSSEQFF. In DNA form, the CDR3 reads TGTGCCAGCAGCTTAGTCTCTCCGAGCAGTGAGCAGTTCTTC.

The chain carries TRBV30 and TRBJ2-3; the D is unclear. The germline V and J ends were trimmed by 5 bases and 5 bases, with 5 bases remaining between them. This CDR3 is 10 amino acids long. Germline lookup yields CDR1 GTSNPN and CDR2 SVGIG (reference sequence). CDR3 amino acids: CAWGVDTQYF. CDR3 sequence (DNA): TGTGCCTGGGGGGTAGATACGCAGTATTTT.

As DNA, the CDR3 is TGTGCCACCCTAGGACTAGCGGGAGCAGGAGAGCAGTACTTC. Its translation: CATLGLAGAGEQYF. This chain joins TRBV10-3 and TRBJ2-7, with 13 nucleotides matching TRBD2. V lost 10 bases, J lost 7 bases, and 10 bases stayed unmatched. The germline V gene encodes CDR1 ENHRY and CDR2 SYGVKD. The CDR3 has 14 residues.

The sample holds a few counts of this clone. This chain joins TRBV5-1 and TRBJ1-6; D not certain. The CDR3 covers 14 residues. Trimming removed 4 bases at V and 12 bases at J, with 17 bases between. Germline CDR1 is SGHRS and CDR2 is YFSETQ. The CDR3: CASSPGWTRGPLHF. The DNA for the CDR3 is TGCGCCAGCAGCCCCGGCTGGACGCGGGGACCCCTCCACTTT. Based on the CDR3 plus reference TRBV5-1 and TRBJ1-6, the full variable domain is KAGVTQTPRYLIKTRGQQVTLSCSPISGHRSVSWYQQTPGQGLQFLFEYFSETQRNKGNFPGRFSGRQFSNSRSEMNVSTLELGDSALYLCASSPGWTRGPLHFGNGTRLTVT.

The chain uses TRBV7-9 and TRBJ1-2; TRBD1 matches 9 bases. Per the germline V gene, CDR1 is SEHNR and CDR2 is FQNEAQ (reference sequence). The CDR3 contains 16 residues. V lost 5 bases to trimming and J lost 4 bases; unmatched junction nucleotides: 11. In nucleotides, the CDR3 is TGTGCCAGCAGCCAGGGGACAGGGCTGACCGGCTATGGCTACACCTTC. Protein product: CASSQGTGLTGYGYTF.

The V and J genes are TRBV27 and TRBJ1-2; D is uncertain. From germline, CDR1 is MNHEY and CDR2 SMNVEV (reference sequence). The ends were cut back, 8 bases at V and 3 bases at J, with 16 bases in the middle. The CDR3 extends over 14 amino acids. CDR3 sequence: CASVLLNQYYGYTF. Here the CDR3 DNA reads TGTGCCAGCGTTCTGCTCAACCAGTACTATGGCTACACCTTC.

The V gene is TRBV7-9, the J gene TRBJ2-3; D may be TRBD1 or TRBD2 (5 bases each). Per germline, CDR1 SEHNR and CDR2 FQNEAQ (reference sequence). Trimming shortened V by 1 base and J by 2 bases, and 10 bases separated the two germline ends. The CDR3 spans 15 residues. CDR3 region: CASSLGGTFTDTQYF. The CDR3 DNA follows: TGTGCCAGCAGCTTAGGGGGGACCTTCACAGATACGCAGTATTTT.

CDR3 amino acids: CASSLSEGYQETQYF. In DNA form, the CDR3 reads TGCGCCAGCAGCTTGTCGGAGGGATACCAAGAGACCCAGTACTTC. The chain employs TRBV5-1 and TRBJ2-5, with a tentative D call TRBD2 (6 bases). Germline CDR1 reads SGHRS; CDR2 reads YFSETQ. Between the trimmed V and J ends, which lost 1 base and 0 bases, there was a span of 10 bases. CDR3 length: 15 residues.

The chain employs TRBV24-1 and TRBJ2-5; D could derive from TRBD1 or TRBD2 (6 bases each). The CDR3 is 16 amino acids. With 4 bases removed from V and 1 base from J, the gap between germline ends came to 15 bases. CDR1 is KGHDR and CDR2 is SFDVKD in the germline V gene. In DNA form, the CDR3 reads TGTGCCACCAGTGACCAGGGGTGGGGGGCCCAAGAGACCCAGTACTTC. Translating gives CATSDQGWGAQETQYF.

This clone was picked up one time. The CDR3 loop is CATSTARTGTRSTGNTIYF. CDR3 DNA sequence: TGTGCCACCAGCACTGCCCGGACAGGGACTCGTTCCACTGGAAACACCATATATTTT. The rearrangement joins TRBV15 to TRBJ1-3, with 8 bases lining up with TRBD1. V dropped 4 bases and J dropped 2; count of bases not matched to a gene: 16. CDR3 length: 19 amino acids. Per germline, CDR1 LNHNV and CDR2 YYDKDF (reference sequence).

The chain links TRBV19 to TRBJ1-5; D may be TRBD1 (6 bases). Trimming removed 9 bases at V and 4 bases at J, with 16 bases between. The CDR3 extends over 14 amino acids. Germline CDR1 reads LNHDA; CDR2 reads SQIVND (reference sequence). Written as DNA, the CDR3 is TGTGCCAGCGCCTCTACAGGGACAAATCAGCCCCAGCATTTT. This gives the protein CASASTGTNQPQHF.

The gene calls are TRBV24-1 and TRBJ2-7; D gene uncertain. The germline gives CDR1 KGHDR, CDR2 SFDVKD. V was trimmed by 3 bases and J by 10 bases, leaving 15 bases between them. The CDR3 length is 13 residues. In nucleotides, the CDR3 is TGTGCCACCAGTGATCCCGGGCGTCAAATCCAGTACTTC. Translating it yields CATSDPGRQIQYF.

This clone came up once. The chain has TRBV19 and TRBJ2-3, with TRBD2 matching over 8 bases. The CDR3 sequence is 17 residues long. Germline lookup yields CDR1 LNHDA and CDR2 SQIVND (reference sequence). V lost 1 base to trimming and J lost 2 bases; unmatched junction nucleotides: 8. The CDR3 DNA sequence: TGTGCCAGTAGTATAGGGAGTGTAGCGGGATTCACAGATACGCAGTATTTT. Protein product: CASSIGSVAGFTDTQYF.

The chain joins TRBV3-1 (or the pseudogene TRBV3-2) to TRBJ1-2, with D tentatively TRBD1 (6 bases). The CDR3 has 14 amino acids. Germline CDR1 LGHDT, CDR2 YNNKEL (reference sequence). V dropped 1 base and J dropped 8 bases, with 14 bases sitting between them. The CDR3 sequence is CASSQGAGAGGYTF. DNA of the CDR3: TGTGCCAGCAGCCAAGGCGCAGGGGCAGGCGGCTACACCTTC.

The rearrangement joins TRBV3-1 (or the pseudogene TRBV3-2) to TRBJ2-6; 15 bases are shared with TRBD2. The V segment lost 4 bases and the J segment 2 bases; nucleotides outside the gene matches: 6. The CDR3 contains 19 residues. Germline CDR1 is LGHDT and CDR2 is YNNKEL (reference sequence). The CDR3 region has the DNA TGTGCCAGCAGCCCGGGACTAGCGGGAGGCCCTCCTGGGGCCAACGTCCTGACTTTC. This sequence encodes CASSPGLAGGPPGANVLTF.

This clone was picked up one time. The rearrangement links TRBV28 to TRBJ2-7; D gene ambiguous. Per the germline V gene, CDR1 is MDHEN and CDR2 is SYDVKM. Deletions cut 5 bases from V and 3 bases from J, with 5 bases between. The CDR3 has 11 residues. This CDR3 is CASSPRYEQYF. Written as DNA, the CDR3 is TGTGCCAGCAGTCCTCGCTACGAGCAGTACTTC.

This chain links TRBV10-2 with TRBJ2-1; D is perhaps TRBD1 (6 bases). The CDR3 is 15 amino acids. Trimming took off 6 bases at V and 4 bases at J, with 16 bases between the two ends. CDR1 is WSHSY and CDR2 is SAAADI in the germline V gene. CDR3 in amino acids: CASSLPEGTYNEQFF. In nucleotides, the CDR3 is TGCGCCAGCAGCCTACCCGAGGGGACATACAATGAGCAGTTCTTC.

J is TRBJ2-3 and V is TRBV27, with D hard to call. V dropped 5 bases and J dropped 3 bases, with 12 bases sitting between them. Germline V lookup: CDR1 MNHEY, CDR2 SMNVEV (reference sequence). The CDR3 contains 14 residues. The CDR3 loop reads CASSPRERTDTQYF. The DNA of the CDR3 is TGTGCCAGCAGTCCGCGAGAGAGAACAGATACGCAGTATTTT.

The rearrangement joins TRBV5-6 to TRBJ1-5; TRBD1 might be the D (5 bases). The CDR3 contains 14 residues. The germline CDR1 and CDR2 sequences are SGHDT and YYEEEE. The V end was cut by 0 bases, the J end by 7 bases, with 11 bases between. This chain's CDR3 is CASSLGGEGQPQHF. The DNA for the CDR3 is TGTGCCAGCAGCTTGGGAGGGGAGGGACAGCCCCAGCATTTT.

The chain couples TRBV20-1 to TRBJ1-5, with D possibly being TRBD1 (5 bases). CDR3 length: 16 amino acids. Germline V gene sequence: CDR1 DFQATT, CDR2 SNEGSKA (reference sequence). The germline V and J ends were trimmed by 3 bases and 8 bases, with 23 bases remaining between them. In DNA form, the CDR3 reads TGCAGTGCTAGTCCGCTTTATGGAGGGGCCGGGGAGCCCCAGCATTTT. Translating gives CSASPLYGGAGEPQHF.

This chain connects TRBV19 to TRBJ2-5; no definite D call. This CDR3 has 14 residues. The germline CDR1 and CDR2 sequences are LNHDA and SQIVND (reference sequence). V was trimmed by 3 bases and J by 4 bases, leaving 12 bases between them. The CDR3 loop reads CASSITSVPETQYF. The DNA of the CDR3 is TGTGCCAGTAGTATCACGAGTGTTCCAGAGACCCAGTACTTC. Full variable domain (outside the CDR3, taken from reference TRBV19 and TRBJ2-5): DGGITQSPKYLFRKEGQNVTLSCEQNLNHDAMYWYRQDPGQGLRLIYYSQIVNDFQKGDIAEGYSVSREKKESFPLTVTSAQKNPTAFYLCASSITSVPETQYFGPGTRLLVL.

This chain joins TRBV21-1 and TRBJ1-4; TRBD1 was called by the table and not checked on the DNA. TRBV21-1 is listed as a pseudogene. The CDR3 is made up of 15 amino acids. CDR3 bases: TGTGCCAGCAGCAAAGGAGGCAGGGGGCTCGAAAAACTGTTTTTT. It translates to CASSKGGRGLEKLFF.

The table lists this clone with a few counts. The V gene is TRBV27, the J gene TRBJ2-5; D is ambiguous. V was shortened by 2 bases and J by 5 bases, with 3 bases between the two germline ends. The V gene's germline CDR1 is MNHEY and CDR2 SMNVEV (reference sequence). The CDR3 totals 11 residues. The CDR3 is CASSLKETQYF. The CDR3 bases are TGTGCCAGCAGTTTAAAGGAGACCCAGTACTTC.

This chain links TRBV27 with TRBJ2-4; D is perhaps TRBD1 or TRBD2 (5 bases each). The CDR3 is made up of 14 amino acids. Trimming pared 4 bases from V and 10 bases from J, leaving 17 bases between. CDR1 and CDR2 (germline): MNHEY, SMNVEV (reference sequence). CDR3 nucleotide sequence: TGTGCCAGCAGTTCCGGGACGGAGCCTAGGATTCAGTACTTC. Its protein is CASSSGTEPRIQYF.

The CDR3 sequence: CATLGPGQETQYF. Here the CDR3 DNA reads TGTGCCACCCTGGGCCCAGGGCAAGAGACCCAGTACTTC. The chain is built from TRBV19 and TRBJ2-5; D is perhaps TRBD1 (5 bases). Germline CDR1 and CDR2: LNHDA and SQIVND (reference sequence). The CDR3 loop spans 13 amino acids. V was pared by 10 bases and J by 2 bases, with 14 bases between.